A selection of T cell receptor beta chains follows, all from one sample in a study of blood T cells in healthy people across ages. Each CDR3 protein gets one entry after TCRdb re-called the 5' RACE reads with MiXCR. The repertoire includes about a million distinct CDR3 sequences, just over 50% of them detected once, and about 21% sits in the top ten. The sequenced sample was blood. These receptors were taken from a woman aged 60-70 years in good health. Both conserved end residues are trimmed from each CDR3. Clone size, where shown, is once, few, many, or a class for clones that have expanded.

j_call	v_call	clone_size	cdr3_aa
TRBJ1-5	TRBV20-1	-	SAIRDVRNQPQH
TRBJ1-3	TRBV25-1	once	ASSELGTGNTIY
TRBJ2-3	TRBV4-1	-	ASSQERAGGSDTQY
TRBJ1-2	TRBV6-6	few	ASRPGDYGYT
TRBJ2-1	TRBV18	-	ASSQDVTYNEQF
TRBJ2-2	TRBV30	-	AWSTVRGTGELF
TRBJ1-1	TRBV25-1	-	ASRNPGNTEAF
TRBJ2-7	TRBV15	-	ATSTGTSVYEQY
TRBJ1-1	TRBV6-2/TRBV6-3	-	ASSYSTRDVNTEAF
TRBJ2-1	TRBV28	-	ASSLPGFLYNEQF
TRBJ1-5	TRBV4-1	-	ASSDQGRDINQPQH
TRBJ2-5	TRBV7-2	few	ASSLVAGSEETQY
TRBJ2-7	TRBV6-2/TRBV6-3	-	ASRESSGGAYEQY
TRBJ2-1	TRBV7-9	-	ASSYEGGWYNEQF
TRBJ2-3	TRBV13	few	ASSSSSHLAAWNTDTQY
TRBJ2-1	TRBV3-1	-	ASSHGPQNEQF
TRBJ2-1	TRBV4-1	few	ASSQGGQILEQF
TRBJ1-4	TRBV20-1	-	SANTGGAGEKLF
TRBJ2-3	TRBV2	few	ASISGRTDTQY
TRBJ1-5	TRBV20-1	once	SARPSGTDNQPQH
TRBJ2-7	TRBV18	few	ASSPKLAGATYEQY
TRBJ2-3	TRBV20-1	-	SARLAGRSTDTQY